These 14 T cell receptor beta chains came from one sample sequenced in a study of blood T cell repertoires in COVID-19. Profiled with immunoSEQ multiplex PCR; TCRdb holds only in-frame clones, not every one. This sample has about 360,000 clones; over 70% occur once, and the top ten carry 2.5% to 3%. Sequencing was carried out using peripheral blood. The receptors were sampled from a man aged 30-40 years with active or convalescent COVID-19.

This clone was counted ten times or more. The chain carries TRBV5-1 and TRBJ1-2; 9 nucleotides agree with TRBD1. The CDR3 runs to 15 residues. Germline V gene sequence: CDR1 SGHRS, CDR2 YFSETQ. The J segment lost 1 base and the V segment lost 7 bases, leaving 8 bases of the junction unmatched. The CDR3 DNA reads TGCGCCAGCCGCCGGACAGGGGCTAATAACTATGGCTACACCTTC. Translation gives CASRRTGANNYGYTF.

V and J are TRBV20-1 and TRBJ2-1, with TRBD2 matching 7 bases. CDR1 DFQATT and CDR2 SNEGSKA come from the germline V gene (reference sequence). The CDR3 is made up of 11 amino acids. J lost 12 bases, V lost 5 bases, and 7 bases had no gene match. The CDR3 DNA reads as TGCAGTGCTGGGGGGGTTGCTGGGCAGTTCTTC. As protein: CSAGGVAGQFF.

This clone came up once. V and J are TRBV5-1 and TRBJ2-1; possible D gene TRBD2, 5 bases. The CDR3 length is 14 residues. Trimming cost V 0 bases and J 6 bases, with 10 bases left between them. Germline V gives CDR1 SGHRS, CDR2 YFSETQ. The CDR3 protein is CASSLGTRGNEQFF. DNA of the CDR3: TGCGCCAGCAGCTTGGGAACCCGGGGCAATGAGCAGTTCTTC.

V usage is TRBV29-1 and J usage is TRBJ1-2; D gene unclear. The V gene's germline CDR1 is SQVTM and CDR2 ANQGSEA. Trimming removed 4 bases at V and 2 bases at J, with 11 bases between. The CDR3 has 13 residues. The CDR3 sequence is CSVGTQNNYGYTF. The CDR3 DNA sequence: TGCAGCGTTGGAACACAGAACAACTATGGCTACACCTTC.

This clone was seen a single time. The rearrangement links TRBV9 to TRBJ1-4; possible D gene TRBD1, 6 bases. Germline loops: CDR1 SGDLS, CDR2 YYNGEE. This CDR3 is built from 15 residues. Trimming left V 3 bases short and J 8 bases short, with 17 bases between. The CDR3 DNA is TGTGCCAGCAGCGCCCTACAGGGAGTTGGGGAAAAACTGTTTTTT. Translation gives CASSALQGVGEKLFF.

The rearrangement links TRBV30 to TRBJ1-2, with D possibly being TRBD1 (5 bases). The CDR3 runs to 12 residues. Trimming cost V 2 bases and J 8 bases, with 12 bases left between them. CDR1 and CDR2 (germline): GTSNPN, SVGIG (reference sequence). The CDR3 DNA reads TGTGCCTGGAGTCGTACCGGGGGAGGCTACACCTTC. This sequence encodes CAWSRTGGGYTF. Drawing the rest from reference TRBV30 and TRBJ1-2, the complete variable domain is SQTIHQWPATLVQPVGSPLSLECTVEGTSNPNLYWYRQAAGRGLQLLFYSVGIGQISSEVPQNLSASRPQDRQFILSSKKLLLSDSGFYLCAWSRTGGGYTFGSGTRLTVV.

V gene TRBV28 combines with J gene TRBJ1-5; 12 nucleotides match TRBD1. V shed 3 bases, J shed 7 bases, and the junction held 4 bases outside the gene matches. The CDR3 is made up of 15 amino acids. CDR1 MDHEN and CDR2 SYDVKM come from the germline V gene. In DNA, the CDR3 is TGTGCCAGCAGTTTCAGGGACAGGGGGCAACAGCCCCAGCATTTT. This gives the protein CASSFRDRGQQPQHF. The entire variable domain, with the rest obtained from reference TRBV28 and TRBJ1-5, is as follows: DVKVTQSSRYLVKRTGEKVFLECVQDMDHENMFWYRQDPGLGLRLIYFSYDVKMKEKGDIPEGYSVSREKKERFSLILESASTNQTSMYLCASSFRDRGQQPQHFGDGTRLSIL.

The chain uses TRBV25-1 and TRBJ2-5, with TRBD1 matching 11 bases. The V segment lost 6 bases and the J segment 5 bases; nucleotides outside the gene matches: 5. Germline CDR1 is MGHDK and CDR2 is SYGVNS. The CDR3 consists of 14 residues. The CDR3 spells CASSGQGAWETQYF. In DNA, the CDR3 is TGTGCCAGCAGCGGACAGGGGGCTTGGGAGACCCAGTACTTC.

The chain combines TRBV6-2 or TRBV6-3 with TRBJ1-2; maybe TRBD1 (5 bases). V lost 5 bases to trimming and J lost 1 base, with 8 bases between them. Per germline, CDR1 MNHEY and CDR2 SVGEGT. This CDR3 region has 13 residues. The CDR3 coding sequence is TGTGCCAGCAGTCTAGACAGTAACTATGGCTACACCTTC. Its translation: CASSLDSNYGYTF.

The chain recombines TRBV29-1 with TRBJ1-2; D is unresolved. CDR3 length: 12 amino acids. Germline loops: CDR1 SQVTM, CDR2 ANQGSEA. Trimming pared 2 bases from V and 3 bases from J, leaving 7 bases between. CDR3 in amino acids: CSVEMGDYGYTF. The DNA of the CDR3 is TGCAGCGTTGAAATGGGAGACTATGGCTACACCTTC.

This chain connects TRBV10-3 to TRBJ1-6; 7 bases map to TRBD1. Trimming removed 0 bases from V and 6 bases from J; junction bases left unmatched: 2. The CDR3 runs 15 residues. Germline assignment: CDR1 ENHRY and CDR2 SYGVKD. CDR3 in amino acids: CAISESGTVNSPLHF. The CDR3, as DNA: TGTGCCATCAGTGAGTCCGGGACAGTTAATTCACCCCTCCACTTT.

The chain recombines TRBV7-7 with TRBJ1-4, with 7 bases lining up with TRBD1. This CDR3 spans 16 amino acids. CDR1 and CDR2 (germline): SSHAT, FNYEAQ (reference sequence). V shed 4 bases, J shed 6 bases, and the junction held 11 bases outside the gene matches. CDR3 sequence: CASSSSRKTGHEKLFF. CDR3 nucleotides: TGTGCCAGCAGCTCCTCGCGGAAGACAGGGCATGAAAAACTGTTTTTT.

This chain connects TRBV9 to TRBJ2-2, with D perhaps TRBD2 (5 bases). There are 16 residues in the CDR3. Germline V gives CDR1 SGDLS, CDR2 YYNGEE. V shed 5 bases and J shed 0 bases, with 14 bases lying between them. CDR3 coding DNA: TGTGCCAGCAGTCCCCGCGGGCAGTCGAACACCGGGGAGCTGTTTTTT. This codes for CASSPRGQSNTGELFF. Full variable domain (rest looked up from reference TRBV9 and TRBJ2-2): DSGVTQTPKHLITATGQRVTLRCSPRSGDLSVYWYQQSLDQGLQFLIQYYNGEERAKGNILERFSAQQFPDLHSELNLSSLELGDSALYFCASSPRGQSNTGELFFGEGSRLTVL.

In this sample, this clone turned up once. The chain carries TRBV19 and TRBJ2-3; 8 positions match TRBD2. V trimming: 4 bases; J trimming: 1 base; junction bases outside the gene matches: 4. Germline values: CDR1 LNHDA, CDR2 SQIVND (reference sequence). The CDR3 consists of 15 residues. DNA of the CDR3: TGTGCCAGTAGTAACGGCGGGGGGCGCACAGATACGCAGTATTTT. As protein: CASSNGGGRTDTQYF.